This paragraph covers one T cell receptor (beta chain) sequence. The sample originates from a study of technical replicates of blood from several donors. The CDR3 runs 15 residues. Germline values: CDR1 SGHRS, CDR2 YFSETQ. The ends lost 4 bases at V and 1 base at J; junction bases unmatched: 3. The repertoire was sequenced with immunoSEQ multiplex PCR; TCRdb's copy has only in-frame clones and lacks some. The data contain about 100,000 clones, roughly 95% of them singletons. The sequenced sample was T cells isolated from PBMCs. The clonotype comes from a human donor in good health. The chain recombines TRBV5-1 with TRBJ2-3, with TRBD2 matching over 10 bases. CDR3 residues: CASSLGLAGTDTQYF. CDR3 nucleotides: TGCGCCAGCAGCCTAGGACTAGCGGGCACAGATACGCAGTATTTT.